Presented here are 8 T cell receptor beta chains from one specimen sequenced in a study of blood T cell repertoires in COVID-19. Produced via immunoSEQ multiplex PCR; TCRdb's table is partial and in-frame only. The sample has tens of thousands of clones; more than 75% are singletons. The sequenced sample consisted of peripheral blood. The origin of the receptors is a man in his fifties or sixties with active COVID-19.

J is TRBJ2-7 and V is TRBV7-2; tentative D call: TRBD1 (5 bases). The V gene's germline CDR1 is SGHTA and CDR2 FQGNSA. Deletions cut 4 bases from V and 7 bases from J, with 17 bases between. The CDR3 consists of 14 residues. In DNA form, the CDR3 reads TGTGCCAGCAGCTATAGATCAGGGTCGGAAGAGCAGTACTTC. Protein: CASSYRSGSEEQYF.

The chain joins TRBV7-2 to TRBJ2-2; D not resolved. Trimming took 5 bases from V and 2 from J, leaving 9 bases between them. Looked up from germline, CDR1 is SGHTA and CDR2 is FQGNSA. The length of the CDR3 is 14 residues. The DNA for the CDR3 is TGTGCCAGCAGCCGCAACTTAAACACCGGGGAGCTGTTTTTT. This codes for CASSRNLNTGELFF.

The chain couples TRBV4-1 to TRBJ1-6, with D uncertain. V was trimmed by 9 bases and J by 0 bases, leaving 9 bases between them. CDR3 length: 14 residues. Looked up from germline, CDR1 is MGHRA and CDR2 is YSYEKL. The CDR3 DNA reads TGCGCCAGTAGCGGGAGCTCCTATAATTCACCCCTCCACTTT. Protein: CASSGSSYNSPLHF.

This chain uses TRBV5-4 with TRBJ2-7; a possible D gene is TRBD1 (5 bases). The CDR3 sequence is 13 residues long. Per germline, CDR1 SGHNT and CDR2 YYREEE (reference sequence). V lost 4 bases, J lost 6 bases, and 14 bases lay in between. Written as DNA, the CDR3 is TGTGCCAGCAGCCTACAGGCTAAGAGCGAGCAGTACTTC. Its translation: CASSLQAKSEQYF.

V and J are TRBV30 and TRBJ1-4, with D possibly matching TRBD1 (5 bases). The CDR3 has 13 residues. The V gene lost 5 bases and the J gene lost 6 bases, with 13 bases spanning the gap. Germline V gene data show CDR1 as GTSNPN and CDR2 as SVGIG (reference sequence). Here the CDR3 reads CAWASGVDEKLFF. In DNA form, the CDR3 reads TGTGCCTGGGCGTCGGGGGTCGATGAAAAACTGTTTTTT.

The rearrangement joins TRBV15 to TRBJ1-2, with 7 nucleotides matching TRBD1. Germline CDR1 and CDR2: LNHNV and YYDKDF (reference sequence). V lost 0 bases, J lost 7 bases, and 8 bases stayed unmatched. The CDR3 is made up of 15 amino acids. The CDR3 sequence: CATSRDRDSSFGYTF. The CDR3 DNA is TGTGCCACCAGCAGAGATCGGGACAGTTCCTTTGGCTACACCTTC.

V usage is TRBV12-3 or TRBV12-4 and J usage is TRBJ2-7, with D perhaps TRBD1 (5 bases). CDR3 length: 13 residues. V was trimmed by 4 bases and J by 4 bases, leaving 11 bases between them. The DNA of the CDR3 is TGTGCCAGCAGTTCCTGGGGCCCTTACGAGCAGTACTTC. Its protein product is CASSSWGPYEQYF.

The count of this clone is one. The chain uses TRBV24-1 and TRBJ1-6; D is possibly TRBD1 (6 bases). Germline values: CDR1 KGHDR, CDR2 SFDVKD. V lost 1 base and J 5 bases, leaving 26 bases between the germline ends. CDR3 length: 21 amino acids. The CDR3 region has the DNA TGTGCCACCAGTGATTTTGCGACAGGTAAGTGTTTATTATGGCATAATTCACCCCTCCACTTT. This sequence encodes CATSDFATGKCLLWHNSPLHF.